The clone carrying this T cell receptor beta chain was picked up many times. The antigen is undetermined. Amplified TCR beta CDR3 regions derived from RNA transcripts. The TCR CDR3 was amplified in a first-round RT-PCR using the HTBI primer set. TCRdb reanalysed the multiplex PCR reads using MiXCR and keeps one entry per CDR3 protein. The sample contains hundreds of thousands of distinct CDR3 sequences, around 20% of which appear only once. The germline CDR1 and CDR2 sequences are SGHRS and YFSETQ. This CDR3 contains 15 residues. The V and J ends lost 0 bases and 9 bases, in that order; junction bases with no gene match: 8. This specimen belongs to a study of T cells in Graves' hyperthyroidism and ophthalmopathy. General study findings and limits: With a median lead of around 5.9 months before onset, the model predicted ophthalmopathy.

This clonotype was obtained from a man in his forties with Graves' ophthalmopathy. The sequenced sample consisted of blood. The genes are TRBV5-1 and TRBJ2-1; 8 bases match TRBD1. As DNA, the CDR3 is TGCGCCAGCAGCTTGGCCATCTCAGGGGGCGGTGAGCAGTTCTTC. Residues: CASSLAISGGGEQFF. Complete variable domain (other parts from reference TRBV5-1 and TRBJ2-1): KAGVTQTPRYLIKTRGQQVTLSCSPISGHRSVSWYQQTPGQGLQFLFEYFSETQRNKGNFPGRFSGRQFSNSRSEMNVSTLELGDSALYLCASSLAISGGGEQFFGPGTRLTVL.